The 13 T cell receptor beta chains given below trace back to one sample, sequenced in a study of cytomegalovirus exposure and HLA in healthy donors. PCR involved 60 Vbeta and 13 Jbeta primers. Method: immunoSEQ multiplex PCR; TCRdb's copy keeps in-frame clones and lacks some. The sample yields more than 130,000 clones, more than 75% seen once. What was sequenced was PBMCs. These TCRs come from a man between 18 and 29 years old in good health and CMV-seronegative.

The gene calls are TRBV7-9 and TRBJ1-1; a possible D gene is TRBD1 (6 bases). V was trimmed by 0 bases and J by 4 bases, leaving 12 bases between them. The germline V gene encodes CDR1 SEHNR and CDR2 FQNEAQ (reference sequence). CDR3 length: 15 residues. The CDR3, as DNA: TGTGCCAGCAGCTTAGCGCAGGGGTCGGGCACTGAAGCTTTCTTT. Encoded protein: CASSLAQGSGTEAFF.

The chain's CDR3 is CASSRGQGYYEQYF. Here the CDR3 DNA reads TGTGCCAGCAGCAGGGGACAGGGATACTACGAGCAGTACTTC. V and J are TRBV7-9 and TRBJ2-7; 9 bases agree with TRBD1. V lost 5 bases, J lost 3 bases, and 5 bases stayed unmatched. CDR3 length: 14 amino acids. Germline-derived CDR1 and CDR2 are SEHNR and FQNEAQ (reference sequence). Supplemented by reference TRBV7-9 and TRBJ2-7, the full variable domain reads DTGVSQNPRHKITKRGQNVTFRCDPISEHNRLYWYRQTLGQGPEFLTYFQNEAQLEKSRLLSDRFSAERPKGSFSTLEIQRTEQGDSAMYLCASSRGQGYYEQYFGPGTRLTVT.

DNA for the CDR3: TGTGCCAGCACCCTTTATCCGGAGCGGAATGAAGCTTTCTTT. Encoded protein: CASTLYPERNEAFF. The J gene is TRBJ1-1, the V gene TRBV6-5; no reliable D call. The germline V and J ends were trimmed by 7 bases and 7 bases, with 19 bases remaining between them. The germline V gene encodes CDR1 MNHEY and CDR2 SVGAGI. There are 14 residues in the CDR3.

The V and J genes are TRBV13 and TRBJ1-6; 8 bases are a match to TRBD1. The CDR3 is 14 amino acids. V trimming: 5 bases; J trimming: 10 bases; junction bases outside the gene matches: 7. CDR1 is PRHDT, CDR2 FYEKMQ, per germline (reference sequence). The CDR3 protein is CASSTWTGPSPLHF. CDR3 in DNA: TGTGCCAGCAGCACCTGGACAGGGCCCTCACCCCTCCACTTT.

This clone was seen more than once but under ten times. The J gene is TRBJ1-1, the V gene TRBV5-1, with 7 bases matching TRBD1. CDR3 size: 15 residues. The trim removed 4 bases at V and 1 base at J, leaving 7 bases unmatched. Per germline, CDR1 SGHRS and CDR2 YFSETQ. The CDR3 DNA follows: TGCGCCAGCAGCCCAACAAGACAGGGGAACACTGAAGCTTTCTTT. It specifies CASSPTRQGNTEAFF. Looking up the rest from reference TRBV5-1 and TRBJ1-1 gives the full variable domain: KAGVTQTPRYLIKTRGQQVTLSCSPISGHRSVSWYQQTPGQGLQFLFEYFSETQRNKGNFPGRFSGRQFSNSRSEMNVSTLELGDSALYLCASSPTRQGNTEAFFGQGTRLTVV.

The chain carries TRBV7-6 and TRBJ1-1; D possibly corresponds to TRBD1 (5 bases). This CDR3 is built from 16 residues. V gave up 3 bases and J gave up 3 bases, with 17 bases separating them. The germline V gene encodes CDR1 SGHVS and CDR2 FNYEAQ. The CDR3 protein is CASSFSTGVLDTEAFF. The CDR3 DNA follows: TGTGCCAGCAGCTTCTCCACAGGAGTCTTGGACACTGAAGCTTTCTTT.

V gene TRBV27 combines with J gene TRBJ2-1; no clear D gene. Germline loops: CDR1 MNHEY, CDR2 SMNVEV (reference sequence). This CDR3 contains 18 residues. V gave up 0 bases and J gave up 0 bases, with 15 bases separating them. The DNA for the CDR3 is TGTGCCAGCAGTTTATCGGGCTGGGCGCCCAGCTCCTACAATGAGCAGTTCTTC. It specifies CASSLSGWAPSSYNEQFF.

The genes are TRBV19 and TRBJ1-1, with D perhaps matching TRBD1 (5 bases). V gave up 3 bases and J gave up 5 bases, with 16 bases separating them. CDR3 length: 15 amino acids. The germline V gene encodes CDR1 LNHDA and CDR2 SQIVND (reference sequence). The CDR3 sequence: CASSIGLLGGTEAFF. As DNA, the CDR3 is TGTGCCAGTAGTATCGGACTCCTCGGGGGGACTGAAGCTTTCTTT.

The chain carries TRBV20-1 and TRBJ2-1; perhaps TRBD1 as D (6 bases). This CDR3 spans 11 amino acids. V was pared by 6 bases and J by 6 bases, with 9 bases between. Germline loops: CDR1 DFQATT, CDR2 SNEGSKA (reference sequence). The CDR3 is CSARQANEQFF. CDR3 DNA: TGCAGTGCAAGACAGGCCAATGAGCAGTTCTTC.

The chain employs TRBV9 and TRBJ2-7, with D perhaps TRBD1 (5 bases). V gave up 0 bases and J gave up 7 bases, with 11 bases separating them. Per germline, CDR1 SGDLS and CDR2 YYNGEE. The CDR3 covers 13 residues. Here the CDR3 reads CASSVEQGWEQYF. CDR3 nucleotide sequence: TGTGCCAGCAGCGTAGAGCAGGGATGGGAGCAGTACTTC.

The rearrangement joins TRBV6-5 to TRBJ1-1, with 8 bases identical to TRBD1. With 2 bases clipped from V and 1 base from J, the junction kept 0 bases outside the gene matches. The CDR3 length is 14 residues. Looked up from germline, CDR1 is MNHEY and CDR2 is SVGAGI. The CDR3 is CASSYGQGNTEAFF. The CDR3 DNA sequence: TGTGCCAGCAGTTACGGACAGGGGAACACTGAAGCTTTCTTT.

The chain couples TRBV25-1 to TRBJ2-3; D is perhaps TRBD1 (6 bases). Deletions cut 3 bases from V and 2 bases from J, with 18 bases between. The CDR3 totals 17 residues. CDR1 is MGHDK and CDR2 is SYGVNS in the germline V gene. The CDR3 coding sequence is TGTGCCAGCAGTGAGGTTGGGCAGGGGTGGTCCACAGATACGCAGTATTTT. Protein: CASSEVGQGWSTDTQYF.

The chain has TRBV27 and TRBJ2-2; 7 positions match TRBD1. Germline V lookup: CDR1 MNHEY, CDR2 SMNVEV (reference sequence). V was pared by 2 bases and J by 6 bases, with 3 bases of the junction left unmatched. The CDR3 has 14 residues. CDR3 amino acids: CASSLDRVAGELFF. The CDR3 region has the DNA TGTGCCAGCAGTTTAGACAGGGTTGCCGGGGAGCTGTTTTTT.